This TCR beta chain originates from a study of T-cell reconstitution after alpha-beta-depleted transplantation in children. Study observations and caveats: As was reported, about two months after transplant, alpha-beta T cells came from several hundred expanded graft clones. T-cell counts and diversity at one year post-transplant came mainly from newly produced T cells. Elevated TCRbeta diversity at day 60 was traced, in some patients, to surviving recipient T cells and thymic progenitors.

As it was prepared, the TCRbeta library received unique molecular identifiers. MiXCR was run by TCRdb on the PCR reads, yielding one entry per CDR3 protein. The data contain more than 500,000 distinct CDR3 sequences, over 9.5% of them singletons. Concerning this clonotype: Its antigen is as yet unknown.

Source: PBMCs, mostly from graft donor cells, taken 180 days after TCRalphabeta/CD19-depleted stem cell transplant. This clonotype was sampled from a female patient aged 2-10 years who had a stem cell transplant for aplastic anemia, so the T cells may come from the graft donor.

CDR3 sequence reads: CASSYRTVSPYEQYV. The CDR3 coding sequence is TGTGCCAGCAGTTATAGGACGGTCTCTCCCTACGAGCAGTACGTC. The chain couples TRBV7-8 to TRBJ2-7; D call uncertain. The V end was cut by 6 bases, the J end by 2 bases, with 17 bases between. The V gene's germline CDR1 is SGHVS and CDR2 FQNEAQ. The CDR3 has 15 amino acids.